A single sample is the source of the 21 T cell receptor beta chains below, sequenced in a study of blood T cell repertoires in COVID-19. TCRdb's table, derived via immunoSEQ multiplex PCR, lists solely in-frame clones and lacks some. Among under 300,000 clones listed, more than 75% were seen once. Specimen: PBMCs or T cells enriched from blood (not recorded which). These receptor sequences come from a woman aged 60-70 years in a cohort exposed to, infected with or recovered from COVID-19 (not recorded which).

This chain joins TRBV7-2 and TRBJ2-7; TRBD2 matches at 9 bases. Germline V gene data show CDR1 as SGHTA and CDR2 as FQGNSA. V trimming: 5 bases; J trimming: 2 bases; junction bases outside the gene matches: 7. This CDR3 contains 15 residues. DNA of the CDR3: TGTGCCAGCAGCAGAGGACTAGCGTCAACCTACGAGCAGTACTTC. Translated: CASSRGLASTYEQYF.

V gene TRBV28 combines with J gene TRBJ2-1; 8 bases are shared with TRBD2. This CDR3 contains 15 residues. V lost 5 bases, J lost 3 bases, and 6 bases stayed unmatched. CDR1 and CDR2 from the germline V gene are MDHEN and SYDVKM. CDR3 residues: CASSAAGVDYNEQFF. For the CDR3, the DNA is TGTGCCAGCAGTGCAGCGGGAGTGGACTACAATGAGCAGTTCTTC.

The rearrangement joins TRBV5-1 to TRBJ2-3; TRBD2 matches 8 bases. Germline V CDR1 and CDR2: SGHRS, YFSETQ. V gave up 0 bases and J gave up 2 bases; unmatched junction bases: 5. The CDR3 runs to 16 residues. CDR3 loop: CASSLGLAPNTDTQYF. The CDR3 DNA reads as TGCGCCAGCAGCTTGGGACTAGCGCCTAACACAGATACGCAGTATTTT.

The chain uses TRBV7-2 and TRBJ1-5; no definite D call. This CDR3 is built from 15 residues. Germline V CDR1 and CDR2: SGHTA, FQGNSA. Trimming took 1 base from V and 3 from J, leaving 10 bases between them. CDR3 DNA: TGTGCCAGCAGCTTAGGTAGTTCTGCCAATCAGCCCCAGCATTTT. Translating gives CASSLGSSANQPQHF.

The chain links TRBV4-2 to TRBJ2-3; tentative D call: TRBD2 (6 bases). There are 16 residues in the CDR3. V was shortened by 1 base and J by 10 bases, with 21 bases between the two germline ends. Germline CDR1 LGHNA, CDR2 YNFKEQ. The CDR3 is CASSQGSGRGTHPQYF. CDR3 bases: TGTGCCAGCAGCCAAGGGAGTGGGCGGGGCACCCACCCGCAGTATTTT.

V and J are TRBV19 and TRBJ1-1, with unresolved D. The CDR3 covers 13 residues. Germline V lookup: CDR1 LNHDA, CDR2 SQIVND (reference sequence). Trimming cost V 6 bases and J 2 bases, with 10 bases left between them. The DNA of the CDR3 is TGTGCCAGTAGCCGTAGTGATAACACTGAAGCTTTCTTT. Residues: CASSRSDNTEAFF.

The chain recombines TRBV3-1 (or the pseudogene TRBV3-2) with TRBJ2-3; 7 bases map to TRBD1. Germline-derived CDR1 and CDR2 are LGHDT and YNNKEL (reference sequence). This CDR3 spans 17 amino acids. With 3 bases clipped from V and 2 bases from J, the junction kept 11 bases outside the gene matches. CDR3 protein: CASSHPSRGSFTDTQYF. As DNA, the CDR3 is TGTGCCAGCAGCCATCCCTCCAGGGGGTCTTTCACAGATACGCAGTATTTT.

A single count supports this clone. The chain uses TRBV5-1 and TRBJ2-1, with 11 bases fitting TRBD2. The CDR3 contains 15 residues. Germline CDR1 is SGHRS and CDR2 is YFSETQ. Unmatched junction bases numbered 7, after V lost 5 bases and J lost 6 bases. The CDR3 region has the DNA TGCGCCAGCAGGAATAGCGGGAGGGCCGTCAATGAGCAGTTCTTC. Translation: CASRNSGRAVNEQFF.

The CDR3: CASSLGERVHEQFF. In nucleotides, the CDR3 is TGTGCCAGCAGTTTAGGAGAGAGGGTCCATGAGCAGTTCTTC. This chain connects TRBV27 to TRBJ2-1, with a weak D call TRBD2 (5 bases). This CDR3 comprises 14 residues. The ends were cut back, 2 bases at V and 8 bases at J, with 13 bases in the middle. The germline V gene encodes CDR1 MNHEY and CDR2 SMNVEV (reference sequence).

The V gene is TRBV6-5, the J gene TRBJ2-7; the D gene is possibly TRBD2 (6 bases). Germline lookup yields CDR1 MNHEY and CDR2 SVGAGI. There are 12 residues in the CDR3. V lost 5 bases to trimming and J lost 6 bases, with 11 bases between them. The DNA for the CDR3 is TGTGCCAGCAGTCTGCGGGGAAGCGAGCAGTACTTC. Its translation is CASSLRGSEQYF.

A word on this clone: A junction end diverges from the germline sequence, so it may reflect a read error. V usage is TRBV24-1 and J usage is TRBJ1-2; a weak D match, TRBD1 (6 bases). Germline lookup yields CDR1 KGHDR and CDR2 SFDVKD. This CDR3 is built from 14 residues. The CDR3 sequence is CATSDTTIGGGCFF. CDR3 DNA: TGTGCCACCAGTGATACGACGATAGGGGGGGGCTGTTTCTTC.

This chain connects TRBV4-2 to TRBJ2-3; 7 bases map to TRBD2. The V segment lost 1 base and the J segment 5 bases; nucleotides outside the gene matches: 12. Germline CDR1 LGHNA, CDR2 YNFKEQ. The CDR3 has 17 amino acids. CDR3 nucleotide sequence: TGTGCCAGCAGCCAAGCACCGGCGGGAGAGGGAGGAGATACGCAGTATTTT. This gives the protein CASSQAPAGEGGDTQYF.

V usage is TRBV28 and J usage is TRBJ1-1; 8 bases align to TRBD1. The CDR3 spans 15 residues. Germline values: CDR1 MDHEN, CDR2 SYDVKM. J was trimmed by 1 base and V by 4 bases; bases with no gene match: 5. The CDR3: CASSSSGTGNTEAFF. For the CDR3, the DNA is TGTGCCAGCAGTTCCTCCGGGACAGGGAACACTGAAGCTTTCTTT.

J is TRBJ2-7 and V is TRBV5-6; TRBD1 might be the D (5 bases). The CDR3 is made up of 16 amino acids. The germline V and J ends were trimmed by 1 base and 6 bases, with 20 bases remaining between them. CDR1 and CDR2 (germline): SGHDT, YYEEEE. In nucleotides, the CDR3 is TGTGCCAGCAGCTTGTTTAAGGTCCAGGGAAGCCGCGAGCAGTACTTC. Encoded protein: CASSLFKVQGSREQYF.

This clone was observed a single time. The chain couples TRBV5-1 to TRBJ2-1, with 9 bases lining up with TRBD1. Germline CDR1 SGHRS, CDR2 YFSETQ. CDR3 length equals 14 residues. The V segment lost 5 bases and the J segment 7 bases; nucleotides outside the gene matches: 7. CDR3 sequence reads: CASSFNGQGNEQFF. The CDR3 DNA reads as TGCGCCAGCAGTTTTAATGGACAGGGGAATGAGCAGTTCTTC. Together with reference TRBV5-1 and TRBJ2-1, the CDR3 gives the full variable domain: KAGVTQTPRYLIKTRGQQVTLSCSPISGHRSVSWYQQTPGQGLQFLFEYFSETQRNKGNFPGRFSGRQFSNSRSEMNVSTLELGDSALYLCASSFNGQGNEQFFGPGTRLTVL.

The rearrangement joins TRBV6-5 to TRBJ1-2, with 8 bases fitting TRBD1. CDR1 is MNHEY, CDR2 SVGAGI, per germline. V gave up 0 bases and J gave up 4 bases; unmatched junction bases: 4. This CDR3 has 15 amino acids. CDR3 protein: CASSYSWTGSYGYTF. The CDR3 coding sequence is TGTGCCAGCAGTTACTCCTGGACAGGGTCCTATGGCTACACCTTC.

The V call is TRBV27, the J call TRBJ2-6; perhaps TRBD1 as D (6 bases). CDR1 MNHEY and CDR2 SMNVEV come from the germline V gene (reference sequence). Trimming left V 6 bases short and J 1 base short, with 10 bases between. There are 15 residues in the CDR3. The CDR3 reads CASSSTGSGANVLTF. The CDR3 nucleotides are TGTGCCAGCAGCTCAACAGGGTCTGGGGCCAACGTCCTGACTTTC.

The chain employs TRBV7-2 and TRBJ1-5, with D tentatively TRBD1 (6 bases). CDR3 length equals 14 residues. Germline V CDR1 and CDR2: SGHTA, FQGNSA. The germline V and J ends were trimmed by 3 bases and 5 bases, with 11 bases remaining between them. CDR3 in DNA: TGTGCCAGCAGCTTCGGCCAGGGGTATCAGCCCCAGCATTTT. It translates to CASSFGQGYQPQHF.

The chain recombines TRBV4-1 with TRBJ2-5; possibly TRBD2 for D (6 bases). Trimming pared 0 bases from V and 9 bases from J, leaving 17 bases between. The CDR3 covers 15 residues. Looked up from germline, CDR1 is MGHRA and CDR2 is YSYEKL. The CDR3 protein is CASSQDLGTRAAQYF. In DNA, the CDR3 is TGCGCCAGCAGCCAAGACTTGGGGACTCGCGCGGCCCAGTACTTC.

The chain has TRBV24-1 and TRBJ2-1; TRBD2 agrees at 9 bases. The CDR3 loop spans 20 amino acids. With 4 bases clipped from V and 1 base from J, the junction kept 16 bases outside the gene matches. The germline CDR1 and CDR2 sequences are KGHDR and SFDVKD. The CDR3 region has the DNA TGTGCCACCAGTGACCCGGGTAGCGGGAGTGCTGGAGGATCCTACAATGAGCAGTTCTTC. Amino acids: CATSDPGSGSAGGSYNEQFF.

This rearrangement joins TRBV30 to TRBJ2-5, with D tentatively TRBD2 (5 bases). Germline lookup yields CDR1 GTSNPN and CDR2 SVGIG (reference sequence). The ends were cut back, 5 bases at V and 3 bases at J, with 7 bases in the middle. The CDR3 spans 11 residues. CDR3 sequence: CAWGLEETQYF. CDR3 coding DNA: TGTGCCTGGGGACTCGAAGAGACCCAGTACTTC.